The 10 T cell receptor beta chains below were found in one sample sequenced in a study of T-cell reconstitution after alpha-beta-depleted transplantation in children. The authors prepared the TCRbeta library with unique molecular identifiers. A single record per CDR3 protein comes from TCRdb applying MiXCR to the PCR reads. The data contain about 980,000 distinct CDR3 sequences, less than 30% of them singletons. The sequencing used PBMCs, mostly from graft donor cells, collected 360 days after TCRalphabeta/CD19-depleted stem cell transplant. Receptors were obtained from a boy under two years old who had a stem cell transplant for SCID, so the T cells may come from the graft donor.

This chain links TRBV29-1 with TRBJ2-1; D not certain. This CDR3 spans 14 amino acids. V lost 4 bases, J lost 0 bases, and 10 bases lay in between. The germline CDR1 and CDR2 sequences are SQVTM and ANQGSEA. The CDR3 reads CSVGLLRSYNEQFF. Here the CDR3 DNA reads TGCAGCGTTGGACTTCTCCGCTCCTACAATGAGCAGTTCTTC.

A few counts support this clonotype. The chain combines TRBV5-1 with TRBJ2-7; perhaps TRBD1 as D (6 bases). The CDR3 loop spans 11 amino acids. Trimming pared 7 bases from V and 13 bases from J, leaving 18 bases between. Germline V gene sequence: CDR1 SGHRS, CDR2 YFSETQ. DNA of the CDR3: TGCGCCAGCGGAAAGGGACATCTCTCCTACTTC. It specifies CASGKGHLSYF.

The V and J genes are TRBV20-1 and TRBJ2-7; the D call may be TRBD1 or TRBD2 (6 bases each). V lost 4 bases, J lost 4 bases, and 11 bases lay in between. Germline values: CDR1 DFQATT, CDR2 SNEGSKA (reference sequence). The CDR3 has 12 residues. As DNA, the CDR3 is TGCAGTGCTATCCGCGGGACATACGAGCAGTACTTC. It is translated as CSAIRGTYEQYF.

Regarding this clonotype: One base away lies a much larger clone, so this may be a sequencing read error. The chain combines TRBV24-1 with TRBJ2-1; D gene unclear. CDR1 is KGHDR and CDR2 is SFDVKD in the germline V gene. V was pared by 1 base and J by 8 bases, with 2 bases between. The CDR3 is 11 residues long. The CDR3 DNA sequence: TGTGCCACCAGTGATTTCCATGAGCAGTTCTTC. Its translation is CATSDFHEQFF.

This chain joins TRBV20-1 and TRBJ2-2; D is perhaps TRBD1 (5 bases). This CDR3 contains 15 residues. V was cut by 3 bases and J by 3 bases, with 14 bases left in between. Germline V gives CDR1 DFQATT, CDR2 SNEGSKA (reference sequence). This CDR3 reads CSASPWEGDTGELFF. The DNA of the CDR3 is TGCAGTGCTAGTCCCTGGGAAGGGGACACCGGGGAGCTGTTTTTT.

V is TRBV12-3 or TRBV12-4 and J is TRBJ2-5, with D maybe TRBD1 (6 bases). Trimming stripped 6 bases from V and 7 bases from J, with 15 bases between. The CDR3 is 13 residues long. CDR3: CASRSQGLRTQYF. The DNA of the CDR3 is TGTGCCAGCAGGTCACAGGGTTTGCGGACCCAGTACTTC.

The chain joins TRBV12-3 or TRBV12-4 to TRBJ2-2; tentative D call: TRBD2 (5 bases). Deletions cut 10 bases from V and 5 bases from J, with 17 bases between. The CDR3 has 14 amino acids. The CDR3 coding sequence is TGTGCCACGAATCTCCGGGGTACAACCGGGGAGCTGTTTTTT. Translation gives CATNLRGTTGELFF.

The CDR3 DNA reads TGTGCCAGCAGTTTTGGCTCTTCCAACACCGGGGAGCTGTTTTTT. It specifies CASSFGSSNTGELFF. The rearrangement uses TRBV12-3 or TRBV12-4 and TRBJ2-2; no definite D call. The V end lost 3 bases, the J end lost 2 bases, and 10 bases lay between the germline ends. The CDR3 totals 15 residues.

This chain uses TRBV5-5 with TRBJ2-1; D is undetermined. The germline CDR1 and CDR2 sequences are SGHKS and YYEKEE (reference sequence). This CDR3 contains 15 residues. V dropped 0 bases and J dropped 2 bases, with 9 bases sitting between them. The CDR3 DNA follows: TGTGCCAGCAGCTTGGATTATGGACCCTACAATGAGCAGTTCTTC. It codes for CASSLDYGPYNEQFF.

The chain carries TRBV7-8 and TRBJ2-7; TRBD2 aligns across 10 bases. The CDR3 is made up of 16 amino acids. Germline trimming cut 1 base from V and 3 bases from J; bases unmatched to any gene: 6. Germline V gene data show CDR1 as SGHVS and CDR2 as FQNEAQ. This CDR3 is CASSLGVAGGLYEQYF. The CDR3 DNA reads TGTGCCAGCAGCTTAGGGGTAGCGGGGGGTCTCTACGAGCAGTACTTC.